This T cell receptor (beta chain) was found in a study of human T cells and chemical hapten exposure. Across the study: Upper inner arm skin measuring about 2 cm by about 2 cm received 2% DPC for sensitization.

Time point denoted: patch test 3, about 24 weeks after DPC sensitization. The treatment here: therapeutic diphenylcyclopropenone sensitization with weekly scalp DPC. Before extraction, the whole blood was not fractionated, and total RNA was taken from it. Blood collection took place prior to placing each patch test. To note about this clonotype: Antigen unknown.

General study results and limits: Compared with pre-sensitization or healthy control sets, expanded TCRs clustered more.

The library tagged individual cDNA molecules with unique molecular identifiers. Each CDR3 protein is one row after TCRdb ran MiXCR on the RACE reads. Altogether some 38,000 distinct CDR3 sequences are present, more than 8% being singletons, with the ten largest covering 26%. V dropped 6 bases and J dropped 7; count of bases not matched to a gene: 11. The CDR3 has 15 amino acids. Per the germline V gene, CDR1 is MDHEN and CDR2 is SYDVKM. The sequence was collected from a man between 45 and 60 years old with alopecia areata. Some clones in this sample may be carry-over from other donors' samples. The J gene is TRBJ1-2, the V gene TRBV28, with 10 bases aligning to TRBD1. The sequences come from whole blood, collected in connection with sensitization to the hapten diphenylcyclopropenone (DPC). CDR3 sequence (DNA): TGTGCCAGCAGAAGACCGGGGACAGGGGAAAGTGGCTACACCTTC. Translation: CASRRPGTGESGYTF.